A selection of T cell receptor beta chains follows, all from one sample in a study of cytomegalovirus exposure and HLA in healthy donors. Repertoires were generated with immunoSEQ multiplex PCR, while TCRdb's copy carries only in-frame clones and drops some. The sample has about 98,000 clones; about 90% are singletons. Material: PBMCs. These receptors were obtained from a man aged 18 to 35 in good health and CMV-seropositive. The CDR3 runs from the conserved cysteine through the conserved F or W. A D gene is named only where the DNA matches it firmly. Size is omitted from some rows. Given values are once, few, many or a class for expanded clones.

>NA|TRBJ2-4|TRBV6-5|NA
TGTGCCAGCTCCAAGAGTGGTGGTAACATTCAGTACTTC
CASSKSGGNIQYF
>NA|TRBJ2-2|TRBV7-2|few
TGTGCCAGCAGCTTAGGACTAGCGAACACCGGGGAGCTGTTTTTT
CASSLGLANTGELFF
>NA|TRBJ1-1|TRBV25-1|NA
TGTGCCAGCAGTGAATTGAGTTTACGTCGGGGGTTCAGAACTGAAGCTTTCTTT
CASSELSLRRGFRTEAFF
>TRBD2|TRBJ2-1|TRBV9|NA
TGTGCCAGCAGCGTAGAAGGGACTAGTGTTAATGAGCAGTTCTTC
CASSVEGTSVNEQFF
>NA|TRBJ2-2|TRBV5-6|NA
TGTGCCAGCAGCCGATCACACGCCAGGAACACCGGGGAGCTGTTTTTT
CASSRSHARNTGELFF
>TRBD1|TRBJ1-6|TRBV27|NA
TGTGCCAGCAGTCTACTCGGGACAGGGCGTAATTCACCCCTCCACTTT
CASSLLGTGRNSPLHF
>NA|TRBJ2-3|TRBV4-3|NA
TGCGCCAGCAGCCAACTCTTAAATTCAGGCACAGATACGCAGTATTTT
CASSQLLNSGTDTQYF
>NA|TRBJ2-1|TRBV5-4|NA
TGTGCCAGCAGCGCAGGACTTTACAATGAGCAGTTCTTC
CASSAGLYNEQFF
>NA|TRBJ2-3|TRBV2|NA
TGTGCCAGCAGTGGGAGGGGCGGACTCACAGATACGCAGTATTTT
CASSGRGGLTDTQYF
>NA|TRBJ2-1|TRBV29-1|NA
TGCAGCGTTGCCCCAAGGGGGAACAATGAGCAGTTCTTC
CSVAPRGNNEQFF
>TRBD1|TRBJ1-5|TRBV6-1|few
TGTGCCAGCAGTGAAGCGGTAGGACAGGGAATGCGGCCCCAGCATTTT
CASSEAVGQGMRPQHF
>NA|TRBJ2-1|TRBV7-2|few
TGTGCCAGCAGCCGAACTAGCTACCCCAATGAGCAGTTCTTC
CASSRTSYPNEQFF
>NA|TRBJ1-5|TRBV4-1|NA
TGCGCCAGCAGCCAATCCTCAGATAGCAATCAGCCCCAGCATTTT
CASSQSSDSNQPQHF
>TRBD2|TRBJ2-2|TRBV27|NA
TGTGCCAGCAGTTTACCCACTAGCGGGAGAAACACCGGGGAGCTGTTTTTT
CASSLPTSGRNTGELFF